This T cell receptor beta chain was recovered during a study of blood T cell repertoires in COVID-19. In the study's own analysis: Researchers report that nucleated cell counts were estimated from reference gene primer amplification. The protocol was immunoSEQ multiplex PCR, while the TCRdb copy is restricted to in-frame clones and leaves out a portion. The V and J calls and clone size are taken from that table; D and trimming were inferred from the DNA. The sample records approximately 99,000 clones, approximately 70% being singletons. The CDR3 covers 16 residues. Per germline, CDR1 SGHVS and CDR2 FQNEAQ. V trimming: 0 bases; J trimming: 8 bases; junction bases outside the gene matches: 8.

The clonotype comes from a woman aged 40 to 50 with acute or convalescent COVID-19. The rearrangement links TRBV7-8 to TRBJ2-1; 9 nucleotides agree with TRBD2. Sequenced: peripheral blood. The CDR3 here is CASSLARIAGVHEQFF. The CDR3 DNA is TGTGCCAGCAGCTTAGCGCGGATAGCGGGGGTGCATGAGCAGTTCTTC.